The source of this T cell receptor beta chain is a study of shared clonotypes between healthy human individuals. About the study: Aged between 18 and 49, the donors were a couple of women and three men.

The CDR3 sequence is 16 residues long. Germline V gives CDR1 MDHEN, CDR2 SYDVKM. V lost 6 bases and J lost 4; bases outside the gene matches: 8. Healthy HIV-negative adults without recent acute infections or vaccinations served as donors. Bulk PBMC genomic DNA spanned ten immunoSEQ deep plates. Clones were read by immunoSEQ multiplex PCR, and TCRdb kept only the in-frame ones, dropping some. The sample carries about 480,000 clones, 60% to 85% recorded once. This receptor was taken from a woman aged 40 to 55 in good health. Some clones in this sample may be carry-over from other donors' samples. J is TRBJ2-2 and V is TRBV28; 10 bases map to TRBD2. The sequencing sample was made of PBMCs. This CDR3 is CASRSSGRIVTGELFF. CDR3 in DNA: TGTGCCAGCAGGAGTAGCGGGAGGATCGTCACCGGGGAGCTGTTTTTT.